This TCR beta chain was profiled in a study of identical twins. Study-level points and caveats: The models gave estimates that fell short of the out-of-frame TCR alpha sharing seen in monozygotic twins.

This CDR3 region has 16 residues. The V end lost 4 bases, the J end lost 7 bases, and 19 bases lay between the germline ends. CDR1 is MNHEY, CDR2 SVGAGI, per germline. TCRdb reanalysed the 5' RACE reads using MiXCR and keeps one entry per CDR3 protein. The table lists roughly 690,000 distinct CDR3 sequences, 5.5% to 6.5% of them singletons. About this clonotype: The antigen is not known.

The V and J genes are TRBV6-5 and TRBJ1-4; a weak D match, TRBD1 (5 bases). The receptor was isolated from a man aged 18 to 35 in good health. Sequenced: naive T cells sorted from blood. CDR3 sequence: CASSSPRRGEGEKLFF. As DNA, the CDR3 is TGTGCCAGCAGTTCGCCCCGGAGGGGAGAGGGTGAAAAACTGTTTTTT.